The rows below give T cell receptor beta chains drawn from one sample of a study of T-cell memory formation after mild COVID-19. TCRdb used MiXCR to reprocess the 5' RACE reads, holding one entry per CDR3 protein. The table lists around 25,000 distinct CDR3 sequences, about 7.4% of them singletons. Sequencing was carried out using PBMCs or a T cell subset sorted from them (not recorded which). Source of these receptors: an adult woman who had mild COVID-19 (a few samples of this study predate the infection). Cell type and time point are not known. Each CDR3 is given with its conserved first and last residue. The order of the fields is J gene, clone size, V gene, D gene, CDR3 DNA, CDR3 protein. A D gene is named only where the DNA matches it firmly. The size entry is marked missing in some rows and otherwise reads once, few, many or a size class.

J: TRBJ2-5; size: medium-sized; V: TRBV7-6; D: TRBD1; DNA: TGTGCCAGCACCCGACAGGGAAAAGAGACCCAGTACTTC; CDR3: CASTRQGKETQYF
J: TRBJ2-5; size: many; V: TRBV20-1; D: .; DNA: TGCAGTGCTAGCAGGGGATGGGAGACCCAGTACTTC; CDR3: CSASRGWETQYF
J: TRBJ2-1; size: few; V: TRBV30; D: .; DNA: TGTGCCTGGGGCGTTAACCTGGATTACAATGAGCAGTTCTTC; CDR3: CAWGVNLDYNEQFF
J: TRBJ1-2; size: many; V: TRBV12-3/TRBV12-4; D: .; DNA: TGTGCCAGCAGCCGACAAGGAGTAGAAGGCTACACCTTC; CDR3: CASSRQGVEGYTF
J: TRBJ2-7; size: many; V: TRBV11-2; D: .; DNA: TGTGCCAGCAGCCCACTTCAGAGAGGCAAAGGCGTATTCTACGAGCAGTACTTC; CDR3: CASSPLQRGKGVFYEQYF
J: TRBJ2-2; size: many; V: TRBV11-2; D: .; DNA: TGTGCCAGCAGTCGCACGAACACCGGGGAGCTGTTTTTT; CDR3: CASSRTNTGELFF
J: TRBJ1-1; size: few; V: TRBV6-6; D: .; DNA: TGTGCCAGCACCTATTCATTATCCCGGGACACTGAAGCTTTCTTT; CDR3: CASTYSLSRDTEAFF
J: TRBJ2-6; size: many; V: TRBV7-9; D: TRBD1; DNA: TGTGCCAGCACGCCCGGGACAGCCAGAGTTAAGGGCTCTGGGGCCAACGTCCTGACTTTC; CDR3: CASTPGTARVKGSGANVLTF
J: TRBJ1-2; size: many; V: TRBV2; D: .; DNA: TGTGCCAGCAGGGCTAGGACGGACTATGGCTACACCTTC; CDR3: CASRARTDYGYTF
J: TRBJ1-4; size: many; V: TRBV7-2; D: TRBD1; DNA: TGTGCCAGCAGCGCGGGGGACAGAACTAATGAAAAACTGTTTTTT; CDR3: CASSAGDRTNEKLFF
J: TRBJ1-2; size: many; V: TRBV15; D: .; DNA: TGTGCCACCAGCAGAGAGAGGCTCGGGGATGGCTACACCTTC; CDR3: CATSRERLGDGYTF
J: TRBJ2-1; size: .; V: TRBV6-5; D: TRBD2; DNA: TGTGCCAGCAGTCACTCGCTGATCGGGACTAGCGGGAGATATGAGCAGTTCTTC; CDR3: CASSHSLIGTSGRYEQFF
J: TRBJ2-3; size: many; V: TRBV7-9; D: .; DNA: TGTGCCAGCAGCTTCTTAACAGATACGCAGTATTTT; CDR3: CASSFLTDTQYF
J: TRBJ1-3; size: many; V: TRBV20-1; D: .; DNA: TGCAGTGCTAGGAGGGACTCCTTCTCTGGAAACACCATATATTTT; CDR3: CSARRDSFSGNTIYF
J: TRBJ2-7; size: .; V: TRBV7-2; D: .; DNA: TGTGCCAGCAGCTCGACTCCCTCCTACGAGCAGTACTTC; CDR3: CASSSTPSYEQYF
J: TRBJ2-1; size: medium-sized; V: TRBV3-1; D: .; DNA: TGTGCCAGCAGCCAAGGCGGGACTCCTTACAATGAGCAGTTCTTC; CDR3: CASSQGGTPYNEQFF
J: TRBJ2-1; size: many; V: TRBV5-1; D: TRBD2; DNA: TGCGCCAGCAGCTTACCTAGCGGCTACAATGAGCAGTTCTTC; CDR3: CASSLPSGYNEQFF
J: TRBJ2-3; size: many; V: TRBV5-1; D: TRBD2; DNA: TGCGCCAGCAGCTCGACGGTGACTAGCGGGAGATTGGATACGCAGTATTTT; CDR3: CASSSTVTSGRLDTQYF
J: TRBJ1-1; size: many; V: TRBV5-5; D: TRBD1; DNA: TGTGCCAGCAGAAGACAGGGTATTGTAGGCGAAGCTTTCTTT; CDR3: CASRRQGIVGEAFF
J: TRBJ1-2; size: many; V: TRBV5-1; D: .; DNA: TGCGCCAGCAGCTTTAATACAGGCAGTAACTATGGCTACACCTTC; CDR3: CASSFNTGSNYGYTF
J: TRBJ1-2; size: many; V: TRBV25-1; D: .; DNA: TGTGCCACCAAGGGTATGCGGGACTATGGCTACACCTTC; CDR3: CATKGMRDYGYTF
J: TRBJ2-2; size: many; V: TRBV5-1; D: .; DNA: TGCGCCAGCAGCCCAGGAATGAACACCGGGGAGCTGTTTTTT; CDR3: CASSPGMNTGELFF
J: TRBJ1-6; size: many; V: TRBV12-3/TRBV12-4; D: TRBD1; DNA: TGTGCCAGCAGGGGGGACAGGGAAAATTCACCCCTCCACTTT; CDR3: CASRGDRENSPLHF
J: TRBJ2-5; size: .; V: TRBV11-2; D: .; DNA: TGTGCCAGCAGCCGGTCCCAAGAGACCCAGTACTTC; CDR3: CASSRSQETQYF
J: TRBJ2-7; size: many; V: TRBV20-1; D: .; DNA: TGCAGTGCTTTCGATGGATCTAGAGTGGGCGAGCAGTACTTC; CDR3: CSAFDGSRVGEQYF
J: TRBJ1-1; size: many; V: TRBV4-2; D: TRBD1; DNA: TGTGCCAGCAGCCAACCGGACAGGGGTTTCACTGAAGCTTTCTTT; CDR3: CASSQPDRGFTEAFF
J: TRBJ1-5; size: many; V: TRBV4-2; D: .; DNA: TGTGCCAGCAGCCAAGGATCAGGAAGGTATAGCAATCAGCCCCAGCATTTT; CDR3: CASSQGSGRYSNQPQHF
J: TRBJ2-7; size: many; V: TRBV9; D: TRBD2; DNA: TGTGCCAGCAGTACCTATGGACTAGGACCTTACGAGCAGTACTTC; CDR3: CASSTYGLGPYEQYF
J: TRBJ2-1; size: many; V: TRBV7-2; D: .; DNA: TGTGCCAGCAGCTTAGTTATGAGCAATGAGCAGTTCTTC; CDR3: CASSLVMSNEQFF
J: TRBJ2-5; size: many; V: TRBV7-6; D: .; DNA: TGTGCCAGCAGCAACCCAGACTACCAAGAGACCCAGTACTTC; CDR3: CASSNPDYQETQYF
J: TRBJ1-1; size: medium-sized; V: TRBV20-1; D: .; DNA: TGCAGTGCTCCTAGGACAAGGATGAACACTGAAGCTTTCTTT; CDR3: CSAPRTRMNTEAFF
J: TRBJ2-3; size: .; V: TRBV30; D: .; DNA: TGTGCCTGGAGCACAGGGCTATTAGACACAGATACGCAGTATTTT; CDR3: CAWSTGLLDTDTQYF
J: TRBJ1-2; size: many; V: TRBV30; D: TRBD1; DNA: TGTGCCTGGAGTTCGGGACAGGGAATATCTGGCTACACCTTC; CDR3: CAWSSGQGISGYTF
J: TRBJ2-7; size: many; V: TRBV20-1; D: TRBD2; DNA: TGCAGTGCAGTACTAGCGGGAGGGCCGGTGCAGTACTTC; CDR3: CSAVLAGGPVQYF
J: TRBJ2-7; size: many; V: TRBV5-5; D: .; DNA: TGTGCCAGCAGCGCGATAACGACAGGGCGGGGCGAGCAGTACTTC; CDR3: CASSAITTGRGEQYF
J: TRBJ2-5; size: medium-sized; V: TRBV12-3/TRBV12-4; D: TRBD2; DNA: TGTGCCAGCAGTTCCGGGACTAGTTGGACCCAGTACTTC; CDR3: CASSSGTSWTQYF
J: TRBJ2-3; size: many; V: TRBV27; D: .; DNA: TGTGCCAGCAGTTTATTCTCAGGCGGAGATACGCAGTATTTT; CDR3: CASSLFSGGDTQYF
J: TRBJ2-3; size: many; V: TRBV11-3; D: .; DNA: TGTGCCAGCAGCTTCGTCGGGAGTGTAGATACGCAGTATTTT; CDR3: CASSFVGSVDTQYF
J: TRBJ2-2; size: many; V: TRBV12-3/TRBV12-4; D: .; DNA: TGTGCCAGCAGGCAGGGATACACCGGGGAGCTGTTTTTT; CDR3: CASRQGYTGELFF
J: TRBJ2-1; size: many; V: TRBV4-2; D: TRBD2; DNA: TGTGCCAGCAGCCAAGAACTGGCGGGGGGCTACAATGAGCAGTTCTTC; CDR3: CASSQELAGGYNEQFF
J: TRBJ1-6; size: medium-sized; V: TRBV20-1; D: TRBD1; DNA: TGCAGTGCTCGCCGAGGGGGGACAGGGGATTCACCCCTCCACTTT; CDR3: CSARRGGTGDSPLHF
J: TRBJ2-2; size: many; V: TRBV2; D: TRBD2; DNA: TGTGCCAGCAGTGAACTAGCGGGAGGGCCCGGGGAGCTGTTTTTT; CDR3: CASSELAGGPGELFF
J: TRBJ1-2; size: many; V: TRBV12-3/TRBV12-4; D: .; DNA: TGTGCCAGCAGTTTAGTGGCAAACTATGGCTACACCTTC; CDR3: CASSLVANYGYTF
J: TRBJ2-1; size: many; V: TRBV5-1; D: TRBD1; DNA: TGCGCCAGCAGCTCAGGTACAGGGGCAAATGAGCAGTTCTTC; CDR3: CASSSGTGANEQFF
J: TRBJ1-4; size: many; V: TRBV25-1; D: TRBD1; DNA: TGTGCCAGCAGTCGCCCCGGGACAGGACAGGAAAAACTGTTTTTT; CDR3: CASSRPGTGQEKLFF
J: TRBJ1-5; size: many; V: TRBV7-2; D: .; DNA: TGTGCCAGCAGCTGGACAGCTAGCAATCAGCCCCAGCATTTT; CDR3: CASSWTASNQPQHF
J: TRBJ2-1; size: many; V: TRBV14; D: .; DNA: TGTGCCAGCAGCCAAGAGTTAAGGGTAAACGAGCAGTTCTTC; CDR3: CASSQELRVNEQFF
J: TRBJ1-5; size: many; V: TRBV5-5; D: .; DNA: TGTGCCAGCAGCTCCCTCCCCGGGGACAGCAATCAGCCCCAGCATTTT; CDR3: CASSSLPGDSNQPQHF
J: TRBJ2-1; size: many; V: TRBV7-2; D: .; DNA: TGTGCCAGCAGCACTAGTACCTTACGGCAGTTCTTC; CDR3: CASSTSTLRQFF